This T cell receptor beta chain was captured in a study of T cell changes during pregnancy in multiple sclerosis. Repertoires were generated with immunoSEQ multiplex PCR, while TCRdb's copy carries only in-frame clones and drops some. The sample contains under 70,000 clones, roughly 94% of which appear only once. The junction had 12 bases not matched to a gene; V was cut back by 5 bases and J by 2 bases. CDR1 is SEHNR and CDR2 is FQNEAQ in the germline V gene (reference sequence). The CDR3 is made up of 16 amino acids. Here the sequenced sample was CD8+ T cells from peripheral blood mononuclear cells, taken after pregnancy. The receptor comes from a female donor with multiple sclerosis, enrolled in a pregnancy study. The chain has TRBV7-9 and TRBJ2-7, with TRBD1 matching over 7 bases. The CDR3 reads CASSDATGHPAYEQYF. As DNA, the CDR3 is TGTGCCAGCAGCGACGCGACAGGGCATCCAGCCTACGAGCAGTACTTC.